This record concerns one TCR beta chain sequence. This CDR3 is 17 amino acids long. This entry belongs to a study of blood T cell repertoires in COVID-19. Study summary: The United States, Italy and Spain provided the acute and convalescent COVID-19 samples. From T cells, B-cell-depleted T cells, or PBMCs came the material, which was cDNA or gDNA.

How the authors handled the data: Reference gene primers were amplified, and this amplification served to estimate nucleated cell counts. TCRdb's table, derived via immunoSEQ multiplex PCR, lists solely in-frame clones and lacks some. V and J calls plus clone size are reproduced from that table; the DNA served to infer D and trimming. The top ten hold under 8% of the sample, which has 60,000 to 75,000 clones, more than 70% seen once. The source is a human donor in a cohort sampled during active COVID-19. The chain links TRBV1 to TRBJ1-6; the table's TRBD1 call for D was not verified on the DNA. TRBV1 is tagged as a pseudogene. Sequencing was performed on peripheral blood. CDR3 bases: TGCACCAGCAGAATCTCCCTCATGACAGGGGCCCCTTCACCCCTCCACTTT. It is translated as CTSRISLMTGAPSPLHF.